This entry lists 26 T cell receptor beta chains sequenced from one sample in a study of control samples from healthy donors and cancer patients. Here immunoSEQ multiplex PCR was the method, and the copy in TCRdb shows in-frame clones only, minus some. The sample has some 110,000 clones, over 85% seen once. The specimen sequenced was blood. The receptors originated from a man aged 25 to 45 in good health.

This clone was recorded only once. The CDR3, as DNA: TGTGCCAGCAGCTCGAACCTTAGACGGAATGAGCAGTTCTTC. It specifies CASSSNLRRNEQFF. The V and J genes are TRBV7-2 and TRBJ2-1, with no clear D. Trimming took off 4 bases at V and 7 bases at J, with 14 bases between the two ends. Germline CDR1 and CDR2: SGHTA and FQGNSA. This CDR3 region has 14 residues.

The chain couples TRBV27 to TRBJ1-6; unclear D gene. The CDR3 is 15 amino acids. The ends were cut back, 3 bases at V and 14 bases at J, with 20 bases in the middle. From germline, CDR1 is MNHEY and CDR2 SMNVEV (reference sequence). CDR3 amino acids: CASSFSSLAPSALHF. The CDR3 nucleotides are TGTGCCAGCAGTTTCTCCTCCCTGGCCCCTTCGGCCCTCCACTTT.

The chain couples TRBV3-1 (or the pseudogene TRBV3-2) to TRBJ2-3, with unresolved D. Trimming shortened V by 2 bases and J by 2 bases, and 11 bases separated the two germline ends. The germline V gene encodes CDR1 LGHDT and CDR2 YNNKEL (reference sequence). The CDR3 extends over 15 amino acids. The CDR3 DNA follows: TGTGCCAGCAGCCAAAGTGCCTTCAACACAGATACGCAGTATTTT. Translating gives CASSQSAFNTDTQYF.

J is TRBJ2-2 and V is TRBV3-1 (or the pseudogene TRBV3-2); D is uncertain. This CDR3 region has 12 residues. The germline V gene encodes CDR1 LGHDT and CDR2 YNNKEL (reference sequence). V gave up 4 bases and J gave up 10 bases, with 10 bases separating them. This CDR3 reads CASSPLAEELFF. The CDR3 nucleotides read TGTGCCAGCAGCCCCCTTGCCGAGGAGCTGTTTTTT.

The V call is TRBV15, the J call TRBJ2-3; 9 positions match TRBD1. CDR3 length equals 16 residues. In germline, CDR1 is LNHNV, CDR2 YYDKDF (reference sequence). Losses at the gene ends were 3 bases for V and 1 base for J; bases not matched to a gene: 5. CDR3 sequence reads: CATSSPDRGRTDTQYF. For the CDR3, the DNA is TGTGCCACCAGCAGTCCGGACAGGGGCCGCACAGATACGCAGTATTTT.

The V and J genes are TRBV5-1 and TRBJ1-2; 9 bases agree with TRBD1. CDR1 SGHRS and CDR2 YFSETQ come from the germline V gene. J lost 2 bases, V lost 3 bases, and 5 bases had no gene match. CDR3 length: 15 residues. The CDR3 loop reads CASSSVQGANYGYTF. CDR3 coding DNA: TGCGCCAGCAGCTCCGTACAGGGGGCGAACTATGGCTACACCTTC. Full variable domain (remainder filled in from reference TRBV5-1 and TRBJ1-2): KAGVTQTPRYLIKTRGQQVTLSCSPISGHRSVSWYQQTPGQGLQFLFEYFSETQRNKGNFPGRFSGRQFSNSRSEMNVSTLELGDSALYLCASSSVQGANYGYTFGSGTRLTVV.

The rearrangement joins TRBV11-3 to TRBJ2-2; D is possibly TRBD1 (5 bases). CDR1 is SGHNT and CDR2 is YENEEA in the germline V gene. Between the trimmed V and J ends, which lost 0 bases and 8 bases, there was a span of 10 bases. This CDR3 region has 14 residues. The CDR3 loop reads CASSLDYGAGELFF. The CDR3 DNA reads as TGTGCCAGCAGCTTAGATTATGGGGCAGGGGAGCTGTTTTTT.

The chain joins TRBV19 to TRBJ1-2; 7 bases align to TRBD1. Germline V gives CDR1 LNHDA, CDR2 SQIVND (reference sequence). The CDR3 contains 12 residues. The J segment lost 13 bases and the V segment lost 9 bases, leaving 14 bases of the junction unmatched. The CDR3 bases are TGTGCCAGCGGAAACCCCCCAGGGGGGAGCACCTTC. It yields the protein CASGNPPGGSTF.

The V and J genes are TRBV6-1 and TRBJ2-3, with a tentative D call TRBD2 (6 bases). The germline V gene encodes CDR1 MNHNS and CDR2 SASEGT. V lost 1 base and J 10 bases, leaving 18 bases between the germline ends. CDR3 length equals 15 residues. The CDR3 loop reads CASSEVGLPYSAQYF. The CDR3 nucleotides read TGTGCCAGCAGTGAAGTGGGACTTCCATATTCGGCGCAGTATTTT.

This rearrangement joins TRBV5-1 to TRBJ2-4; 14 positions agree with TRBD2. CDR3 length equals 17 residues. CDR1 and CDR2 (germline): SGHRS, YFSETQ. With V trimmed by 4 bases and J by 3 bases, 6 bases remained unmatched. The CDR3 DNA reads as TGCGCCAGCAGCGTTGGGACTAGCGGGGGTGGCAAAAACATTCAGTACTTC. The encoded protein is CASSVGTSGGGKNIQYF.

This clone was observed a few times. The chain carries TRBV10-1 and TRBJ2-2; perhaps D is TRBD1 or TRBD2 (5 bases each). CDR1 and CDR2 from the germline V gene are WNHNN and SYGVQD (reference sequence). Trimming pared 8 bases from V and 4 bases from J, leaving 11 bases between. The CDR3 consists of 13 residues. In nucleotides, the CDR3 is TGCGCCAGCGGATCAGGGACCACCGGGGAGCTGTTTTTT. It translates to CASGSGTTGELFF.

The V call is TRBV6-5, the J call TRBJ2-7; 10 positions match TRBD1. The ends lost 7 bases at V and 0 bases at J; junction bases unmatched: 3. CDR3 length: 14 residues. Germline V gives CDR1 MNHEY, CDR2 SVGAGI. Here the CDR3 DNA reads TGTGCCAGCAAAAGACAGGGGGCCTCCTACGAGCAGTACTTC. Protein product: CASKRQGASYEQYF.

The chain carries TRBV19 and TRBJ1-5, with unresolved D. CDR1 LNHDA and CDR2 SQIVND come from the germline V gene (reference sequence). The CDR3 is 12 amino acids. Trimming left V 0 bases short and J 7 bases short, with 4 bases between. CDR3 protein: CASSIDHQPQHF. The CDR3 coding sequence is TGTGCCAGTAGTATAGACCACCAGCCCCAGCATTTT.

The chain is built from TRBV7-9 and TRBJ1-4; D might be TRBD1 (5 bases). The V end lost 1 base, the J end lost 8 bases, and 14 bases lay between the germline ends. CDR1 and CDR2 (germline): SEHNR, FQNEAQ (reference sequence). The CDR3 contains 15 residues. The CDR3: CASSLVAGRAEKLFF. DNA of the CDR3: TGTGCCAGCAGCTTAGTGGCAGGGCGGGCAGAAAAACTGTTTTTT.

This clone was detected only once. V and J are TRBV9 and TRBJ2-3; 7 nucleotides agree with TRBD1. V dropped 1 base and J dropped 4; count of bases not matched to a gene: 6. CDR1 is SGDLS and CDR2 is YYNGEE in the germline V gene. The CDR3 length is 15 residues. The CDR3 is CASSVRQGIPDTQYF. The DNA of the CDR3 is TGTGCCAGCAGCGTACGACAGGGAATTCCAGATACGCAGTATTTT.

In its sample, this clone was seen once. The DNA for the CDR3 is TGTGCCAGCAGTTCTCTACGACCCCGGGCGCTTAGGGTTTTAGATTCACCCCTCCACTTT. Translation: CASSSLRPRALRVLDSPLHF. The genes are TRBV2 and TRBJ1-6; no firm D call. The germline gives CDR1 SNHLY, CDR2 FYNNEI. The germline V and J ends were trimmed by 5 bases and 8 bases, with 31 bases remaining between them. The CDR3 covers 20 residues.

The chain links TRBV15 to TRBJ1-2, with TRBD1 matching over 10 bases. After removal of 5 bases from V and 8 bases from J, the junction contained 11 bases not matched to a gene. The CDR3 totals 15 residues. The germline gives CDR1 LNHNV, CDR2 YYDKDF (reference sequence). In nucleotides, the CDR3 is TGTGCCACCAGCTCCCGGACAGGGGGACCTGGGGGCTACACCTTC. As protein: CATSSRTGGPGGYTF.

J is TRBJ2-1 and V is TRBV9; D gene ambiguous. V lost 5 bases and J 0 bases, leaving 3 bases between the germline ends. CDR1 is SGDLS and CDR2 is YYNGEE in the germline V gene. The CDR3 has 12 residues. The CDR3 DNA is TGTGCCAGCAGAGCCTCCTACAATGAGCAGTTCTTC. Amino acid sequence: CASRASYNEQFF.

This clone was recorded once. The chain uses TRBV6-5 and TRBJ2-7; TRBD2 aligns across 11 bases. After removal of 3 bases from V and 4 bases from J, the junction contained 5 bases not matched to a gene. Germline lookup yields CDR1 MNHEY and CDR2 SVGAGI. The CDR3 is 15 amino acids. The CDR3 DNA reads as TGTGCCAGCAGTTATTTAGGGACTAGCGGTTACGAGCAGTACTTC. This codes for CASSYLGTSGYEQYF.

This chain connects TRBV28 to TRBJ1-4, with no clear D. The CDR3 consists of 13 residues. Trimming stripped 8 bases from V and 5 bases from J, with 12 bases between. Germline values: CDR1 MDHEN, CDR2 SYDVKM. CDR3 DNA: TGTGCCAGCCAGCTAGGGATAAATGAAAAACTGTTTTTT. Translated: CASQLGINEKLFF.

The chain is built from TRBV20-1 and TRBJ1-2; D might be TRBD1 (6 bases). The CDR3 runs to 11 residues. The V end lost 7 bases, the J end lost 5 bases, and 11 bases lay between the germline ends. CDR1 and CDR2 (germline): DFQATT, SNEGSKA (reference sequence). The CDR3: CSVEGGYGYTF. For the CDR3, the DNA is TGCAGTGTGGAAGGGGGGTATGGCTACACCTTC.

The chain combines TRBV10-3 with TRBJ2-2; D perhaps matches TRBD1 (6 bases). The CDR3 sequence is 14 residues long. Trimming took off 4 bases at V and 5 bases at J, with 11 bases between the two ends. Germline assignment: CDR1 ENHRY and CDR2 SYGVKD. The CDR3 sequence: CAISGSQGTGELFF. DNA for the CDR3: TGTGCCATCAGTGGTAGCCAGGGGACCGGGGAGCTGTTTTTT.

DNA of the CDR3: TGTGCCAGCAGCTTTTACGGACGCGGCACCGGGGAGCTGTTTTTT. Protein sequence: CASSFYGRGTGELFF. The V call is TRBV7-9, the J call TRBJ2-2, with unresolved D. The length of the CDR3 is 15 residues. The V gene lost 3 bases and the J gene lost 4 bases, with 12 bases spanning the gap. Germline CDR1 SEHNR, CDR2 FQNEAQ (reference sequence).

J is TRBJ2-7 and V is TRBV5-4, with 13 bases aligning to TRBD2. The CDR3 totals 17 residues. Germline values: CDR1 SGHNT, CDR2 YYREEE (reference sequence). V lost 0 bases and J lost 7; bases outside the gene matches: 10. CDR3 DNA sequence: TGTGCCAGCAGCTTGGGGACTAGCGGGGGTACCTTGGGGGAGCAGTACGTC. It translates to CASSLGTSGGTLGEQYV.

The gene calls are TRBV10-3 and TRBJ1-1; a possible D gene is TRBD1 (5 bases). The CDR3 has 13 residues. V lost 10 bases and J lost 4, with 16 bases in between. CDR1 is ENHRY, CDR2 SYGVKD, per germline. CDR3 in amino acids: CATTGAGGTEAFF. The CDR3 nucleotides are TGTGCCACGACCGGCGCGGGGGGCACTGAAGCTTTCTTT.

The genes are TRBV4-2 and TRBJ2-3; 9 bases are shared with TRBD2. The J segment lost 2 bases and the V segment lost 1 base, leaving 7 bases of the junction unmatched. The CDR3 is 17 amino acids. Germline V lookup: CDR1 LGHNA, CDR2 YNFKEQ. DNA of the CDR3: TGTGCCAGCAGCCAAGTAGGAGCGGGGGGATCCACAGATACGCAGTATTTT. Amino acids: CASSQVGAGGSTDTQYF.